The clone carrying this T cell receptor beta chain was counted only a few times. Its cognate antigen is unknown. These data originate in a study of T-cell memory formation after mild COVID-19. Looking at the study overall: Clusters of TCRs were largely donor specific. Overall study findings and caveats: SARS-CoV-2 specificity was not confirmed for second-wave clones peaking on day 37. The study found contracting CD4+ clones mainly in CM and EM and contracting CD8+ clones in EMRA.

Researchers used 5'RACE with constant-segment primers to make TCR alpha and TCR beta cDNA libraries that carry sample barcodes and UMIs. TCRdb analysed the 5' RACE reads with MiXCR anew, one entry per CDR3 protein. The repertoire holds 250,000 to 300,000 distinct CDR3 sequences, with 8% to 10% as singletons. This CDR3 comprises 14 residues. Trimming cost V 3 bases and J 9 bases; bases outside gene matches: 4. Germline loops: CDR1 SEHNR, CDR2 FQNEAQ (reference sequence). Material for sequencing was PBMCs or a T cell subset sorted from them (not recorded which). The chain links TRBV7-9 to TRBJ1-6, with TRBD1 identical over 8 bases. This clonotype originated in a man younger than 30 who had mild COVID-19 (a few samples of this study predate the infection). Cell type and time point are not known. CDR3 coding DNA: TGTGCCAGCAGCTTGCAGGGGGCGGGTTCACCCCTCCACTTT. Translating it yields CASSLQGAGSPLHF.